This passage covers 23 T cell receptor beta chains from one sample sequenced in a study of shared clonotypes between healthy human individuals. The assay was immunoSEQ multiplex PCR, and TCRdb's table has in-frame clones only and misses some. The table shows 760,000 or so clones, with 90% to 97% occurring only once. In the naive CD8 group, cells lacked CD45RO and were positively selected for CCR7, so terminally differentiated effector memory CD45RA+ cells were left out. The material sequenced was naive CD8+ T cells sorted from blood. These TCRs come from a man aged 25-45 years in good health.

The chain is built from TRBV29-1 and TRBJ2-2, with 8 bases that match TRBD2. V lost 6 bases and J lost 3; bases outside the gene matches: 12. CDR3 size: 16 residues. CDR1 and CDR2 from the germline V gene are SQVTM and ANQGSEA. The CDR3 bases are TGCAGCGTCTCCGGAATAGCGGGGCGCCACACCGGGGAGCTGTTTTTT. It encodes CSVSGIAGRHTGELFF.

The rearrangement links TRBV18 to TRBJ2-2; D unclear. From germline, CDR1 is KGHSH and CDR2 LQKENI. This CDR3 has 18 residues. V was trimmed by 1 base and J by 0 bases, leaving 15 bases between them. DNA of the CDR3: TGTGCCAGCTCACCACGTAGCCAGACCTCACCGAACACCGGGGAGCTGTTTTTT. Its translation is CASSPRSQTSPNTGELFF.

CDR3 in amino acids: CASSIVHLADVTYEQYF. For the CDR3, the DNA is TGTGCCAGTAGTATCGTCCACCTAGCGGATGTCACCTACGAGCAGTACTTC. The chain couples TRBV19 to TRBJ2-7, with 7 nucleotides matching TRBD2. Germline V gene lookup returns CDR1 LNHDA and CDR2 SQIVND (reference sequence). With V trimmed by 3 bases and J by 2 bases, 13 bases remained unmatched. CDR3 length: 17 amino acids.

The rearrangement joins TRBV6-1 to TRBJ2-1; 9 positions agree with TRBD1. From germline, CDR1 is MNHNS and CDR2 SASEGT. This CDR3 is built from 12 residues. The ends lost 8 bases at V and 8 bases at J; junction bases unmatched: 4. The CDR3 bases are TGTGCCAGCCGGGACAGGGCCTATGAGCAGTTCTTC. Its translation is CASRDRAYEQFF.

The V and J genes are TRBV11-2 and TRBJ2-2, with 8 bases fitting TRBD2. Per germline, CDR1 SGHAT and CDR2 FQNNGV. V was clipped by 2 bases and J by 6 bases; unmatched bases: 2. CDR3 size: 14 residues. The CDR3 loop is CASSLWTSSGELFF. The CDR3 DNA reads TGTGCCAGCAGCTTATGGACTAGCTCCGGGGAGCTGTTTTTT.

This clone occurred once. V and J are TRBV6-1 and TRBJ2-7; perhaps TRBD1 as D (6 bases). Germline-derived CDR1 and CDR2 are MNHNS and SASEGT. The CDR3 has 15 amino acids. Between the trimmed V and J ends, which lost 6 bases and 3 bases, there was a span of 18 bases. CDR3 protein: CASRNRDNLFYEQYF. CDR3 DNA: TGTGCCAGCAGAAACCGGGACAATCTTTTCTACGAGCAGTACTTC.

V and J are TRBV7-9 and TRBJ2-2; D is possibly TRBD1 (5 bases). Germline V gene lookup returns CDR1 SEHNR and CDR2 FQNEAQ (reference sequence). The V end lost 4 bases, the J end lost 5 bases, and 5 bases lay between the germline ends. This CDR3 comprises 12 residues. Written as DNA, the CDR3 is TGTGCCAGCAGCTCAGGGACCGGGGAGCTGTTTTTT. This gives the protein CASSSGTGELFF.

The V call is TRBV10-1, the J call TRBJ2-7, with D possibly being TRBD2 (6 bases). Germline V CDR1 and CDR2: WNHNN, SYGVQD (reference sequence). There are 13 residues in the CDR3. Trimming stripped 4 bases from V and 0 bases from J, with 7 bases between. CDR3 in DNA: TGCGCCAGCAGTGGGGGAGGCTCCTACGAGCAGTACTTC. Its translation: CASSGGGSYEQYF.

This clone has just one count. The CDR3 region has the DNA TGTGCCAGCAGTGGTCAAGTAGACAGGGGTCATGAAAAACTGTTTTTT. Its protein product is CASSGQVDRGHEKLFF. The chain employs TRBV2 and TRBJ1-4, with 8 bases identical to TRBD1. The V gene's germline CDR1 is SNHLY and CDR2 FYNNEI. This CDR3 contains 16 residues. The junction had 10 bases not matched to a gene; V was cut back by 4 bases and J by 6 bases. Full variable domain (outside the CDR3, taken from reference TRBV2 and TRBJ1-4): EPEVTQTPSHQVTQMGQEVILRCVPISNHLYFYWYRQILGQKVEFLVSFYNNEISEKSEIFDDQFSVERPDGSNFTLKIRSTKLEDSAMYFCASSGQVDRGHEKLFFGSGTQLSVL.

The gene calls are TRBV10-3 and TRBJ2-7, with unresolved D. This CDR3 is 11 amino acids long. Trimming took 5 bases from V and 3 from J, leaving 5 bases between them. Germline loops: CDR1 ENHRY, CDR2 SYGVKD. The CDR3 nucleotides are TGTGCCATCAGTAACAGCTACGAGCAGTACTTC. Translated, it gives CAISNSYEQYF.

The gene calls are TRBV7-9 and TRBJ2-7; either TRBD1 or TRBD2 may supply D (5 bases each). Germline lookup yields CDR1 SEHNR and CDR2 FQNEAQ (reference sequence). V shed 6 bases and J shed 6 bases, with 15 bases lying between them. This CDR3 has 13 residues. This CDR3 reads CASRPGTSGEQYF. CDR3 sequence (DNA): TGTGCCAGCAGACCCGGGACGAGCGGCGAGCAGTACTTC.

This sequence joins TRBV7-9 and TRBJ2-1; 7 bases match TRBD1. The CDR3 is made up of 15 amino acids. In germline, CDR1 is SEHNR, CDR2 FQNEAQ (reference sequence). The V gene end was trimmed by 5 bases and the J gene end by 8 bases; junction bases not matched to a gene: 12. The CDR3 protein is CASSPRQVQGDEQFF. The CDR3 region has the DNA TGTGCCAGCAGCCCCCGACAGGTCCAGGGGGATGAGCAGTTCTTC.

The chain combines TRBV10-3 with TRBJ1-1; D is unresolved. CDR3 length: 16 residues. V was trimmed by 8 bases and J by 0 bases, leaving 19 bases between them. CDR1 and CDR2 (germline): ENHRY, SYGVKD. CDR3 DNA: TGTGCCATCCGAAAGCCGGAGCTGGGATTGAACACTGAAGCTTTCTTT. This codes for CAIRKPELGLNTEAFF.

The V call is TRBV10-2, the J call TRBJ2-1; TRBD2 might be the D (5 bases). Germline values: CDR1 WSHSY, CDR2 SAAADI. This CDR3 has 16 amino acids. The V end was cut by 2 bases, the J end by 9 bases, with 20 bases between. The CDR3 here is CASSEIEGLSYGEQFF. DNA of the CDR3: TGCGCCAGCAGTGAGATAGAGGGTTTGTCGTACGGTGAGCAGTTCTTC.

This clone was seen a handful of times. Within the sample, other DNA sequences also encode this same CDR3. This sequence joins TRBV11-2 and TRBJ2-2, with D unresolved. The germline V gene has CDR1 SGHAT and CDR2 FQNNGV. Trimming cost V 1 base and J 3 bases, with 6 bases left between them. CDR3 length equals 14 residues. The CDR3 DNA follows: TGTGCCAGCAGCTTAGGCCCATACACCGGGGAGCTGTTTTTT. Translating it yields CASSLGPYTGELFF.

Here the CDR3 DNA reads TGTGCCAGCAGTTTACTCGGGGAAACTAATGAAAAACTGTTTTTT. As protein: CASSLLGETNEKLFF. V usage is TRBV27 and J usage is TRBJ1-4; unclear D gene. The CDR3 has 15 amino acids. Trimming shortened V by 2 bases and J by 1 base, and 8 bases separated the two germline ends. The germline CDR1 and CDR2 sequences are MNHEY and SMNVEV (reference sequence).

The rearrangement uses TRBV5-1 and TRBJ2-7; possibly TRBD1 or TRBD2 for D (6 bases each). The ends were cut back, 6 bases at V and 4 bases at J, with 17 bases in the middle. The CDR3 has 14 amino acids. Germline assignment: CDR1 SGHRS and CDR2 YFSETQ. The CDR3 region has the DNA TGCGCCAGCACCCAGGGGCGGGAAACGTACGAGCAGTACTTC. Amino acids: CASTQGRETYEQYF.

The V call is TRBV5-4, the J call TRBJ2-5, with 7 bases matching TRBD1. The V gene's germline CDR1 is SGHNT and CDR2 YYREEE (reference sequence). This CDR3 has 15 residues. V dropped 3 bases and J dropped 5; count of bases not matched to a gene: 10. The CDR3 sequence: CASSSLHRGEETQYF. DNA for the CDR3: TGTGCCAGCAGCTCTCTCCACAGGGGTGAGGAGACCCAGTACTTC.

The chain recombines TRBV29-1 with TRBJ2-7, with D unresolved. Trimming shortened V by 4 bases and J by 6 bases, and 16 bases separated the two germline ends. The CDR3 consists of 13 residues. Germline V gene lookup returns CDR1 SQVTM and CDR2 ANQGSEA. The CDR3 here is CSVVIDLNLEQYF. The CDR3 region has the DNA TGCAGCGTTGTCATCGACCTTAACCTCGAGCAGTACTTC.

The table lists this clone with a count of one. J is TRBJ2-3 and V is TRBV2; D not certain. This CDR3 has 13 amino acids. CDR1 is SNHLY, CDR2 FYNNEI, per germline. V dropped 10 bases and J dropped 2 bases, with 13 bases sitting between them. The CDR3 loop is CANLPPPTDTQYF. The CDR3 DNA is TGTGCCAACCTTCCCCCGCCCACAGATACGCAGTATTTT.

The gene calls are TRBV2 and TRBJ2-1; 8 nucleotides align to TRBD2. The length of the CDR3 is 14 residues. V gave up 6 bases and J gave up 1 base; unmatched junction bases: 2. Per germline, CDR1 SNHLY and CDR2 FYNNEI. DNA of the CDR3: TGTGCCAGCAGGGAGCGGGGGTCCTACAATGAGCAGTTCTTC. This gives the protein CASRERGSYNEQFF.

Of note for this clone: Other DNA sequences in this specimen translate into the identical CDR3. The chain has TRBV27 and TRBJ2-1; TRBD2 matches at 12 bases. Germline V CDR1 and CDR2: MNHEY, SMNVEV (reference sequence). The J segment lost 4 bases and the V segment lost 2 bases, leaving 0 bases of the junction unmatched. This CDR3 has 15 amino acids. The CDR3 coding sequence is TGTGCCAGCAGTTTACTAGCGGGAGGGTACAATGAGCAGTTCTTC. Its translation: CASSLLAGGYNEQFF.

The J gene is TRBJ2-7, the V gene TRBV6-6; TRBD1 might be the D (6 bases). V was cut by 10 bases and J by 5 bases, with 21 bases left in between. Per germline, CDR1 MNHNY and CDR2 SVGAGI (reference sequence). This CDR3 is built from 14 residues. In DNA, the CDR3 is TGTGCCACCTGGGTAGGGGGAGAGTGGGACGAGCAGTACTTC. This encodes CATWVGGEWDEQYF.